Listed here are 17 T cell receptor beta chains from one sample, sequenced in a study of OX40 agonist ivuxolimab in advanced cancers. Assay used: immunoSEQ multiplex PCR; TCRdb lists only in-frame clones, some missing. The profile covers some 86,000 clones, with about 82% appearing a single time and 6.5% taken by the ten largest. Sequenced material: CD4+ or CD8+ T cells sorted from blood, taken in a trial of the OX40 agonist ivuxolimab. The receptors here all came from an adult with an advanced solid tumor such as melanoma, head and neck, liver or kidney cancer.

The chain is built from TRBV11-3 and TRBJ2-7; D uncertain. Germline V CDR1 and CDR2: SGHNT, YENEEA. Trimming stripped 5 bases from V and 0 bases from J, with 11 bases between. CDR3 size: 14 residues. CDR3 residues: CASSPFHGSYEQYF. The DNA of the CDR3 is TGTGCCAGCAGCCCATTCCATGGCTCCTACGAGCAGTACTTC.

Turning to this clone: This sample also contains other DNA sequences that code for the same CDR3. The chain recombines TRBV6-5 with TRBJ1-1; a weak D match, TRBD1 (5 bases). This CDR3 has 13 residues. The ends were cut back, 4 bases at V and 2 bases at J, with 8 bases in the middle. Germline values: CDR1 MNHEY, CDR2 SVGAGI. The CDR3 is CASSWDSNTEAFF. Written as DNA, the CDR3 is TGTGCCAGCAGTTGGGACTCAAACACTGAAGCTTTCTTT.

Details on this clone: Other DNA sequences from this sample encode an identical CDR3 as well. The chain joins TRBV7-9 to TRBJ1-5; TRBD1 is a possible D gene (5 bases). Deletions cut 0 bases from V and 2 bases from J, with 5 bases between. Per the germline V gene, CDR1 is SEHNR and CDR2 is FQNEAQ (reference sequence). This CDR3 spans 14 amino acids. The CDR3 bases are TGTGCCAGCAGCTTAGCAGGGGGCAATCAGCCCCAGCATTTT. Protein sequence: CASSLAGGNQPQHF.

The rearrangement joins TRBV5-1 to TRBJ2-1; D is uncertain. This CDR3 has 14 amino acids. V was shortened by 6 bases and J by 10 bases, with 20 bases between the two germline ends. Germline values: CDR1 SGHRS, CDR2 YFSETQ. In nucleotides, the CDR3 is TGCGCCAGCACCCCCATCGGCGCCTTGGGGGAGCAGTTCTTC. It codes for CASTPIGALGEQFF.

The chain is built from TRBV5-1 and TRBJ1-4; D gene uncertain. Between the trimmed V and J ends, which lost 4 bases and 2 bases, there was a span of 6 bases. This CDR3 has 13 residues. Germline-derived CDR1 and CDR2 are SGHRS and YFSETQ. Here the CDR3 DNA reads TGCGCCAGCAGCGTCGGGACTAATGAAAAACTGTTTTTT. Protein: CASSVGTNEKLFF. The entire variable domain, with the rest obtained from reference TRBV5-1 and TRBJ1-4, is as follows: KAGVTQTPRYLIKTRGQQVTLSCSPISGHRSVSWYQQTPGQGLQFLFEYFSETQRNKGNFPGRFSGRQFSNSRSEMNVSTLELGDSALYLCASSVGTNEKLFFGSGTQLSVL.

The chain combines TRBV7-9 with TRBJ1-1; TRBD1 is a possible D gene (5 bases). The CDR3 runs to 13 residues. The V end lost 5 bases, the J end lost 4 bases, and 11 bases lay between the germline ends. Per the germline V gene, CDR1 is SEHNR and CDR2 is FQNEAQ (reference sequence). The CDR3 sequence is CASSPGSVTEAFF. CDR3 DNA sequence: TGTGCCAGCAGCCCAGGGAGCGTCACTGAAGCTTTCTTT. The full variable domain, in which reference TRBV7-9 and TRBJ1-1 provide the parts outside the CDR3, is DTGVSQNPRHKITKRGQNVTFRCDPISEHNRLYWYRQTLGQGPEFLTYFQNEAQLEKSRLLSDRFSAERPKGSFSTLEIQRTEQGDSAMYLCASSPGSVTEAFFGQGTRLTVV.

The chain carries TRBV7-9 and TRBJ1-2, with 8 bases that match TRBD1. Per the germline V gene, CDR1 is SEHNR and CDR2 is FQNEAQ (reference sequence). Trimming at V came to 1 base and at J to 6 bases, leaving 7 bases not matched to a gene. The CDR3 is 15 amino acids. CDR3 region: CASSLGAGGVNGYTF. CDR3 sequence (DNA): TGTGCCAGCAGCTTAGGTGCAGGGGGCGTTAATGGCTACACCTTC.

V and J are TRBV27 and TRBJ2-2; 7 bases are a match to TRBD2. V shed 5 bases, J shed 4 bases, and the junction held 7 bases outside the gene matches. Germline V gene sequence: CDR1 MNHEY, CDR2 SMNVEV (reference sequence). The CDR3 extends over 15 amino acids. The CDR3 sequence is CASSPRGVSTGELFF. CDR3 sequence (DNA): TGTGCCAGCAGTCCTCGGGGGGTCTCCACCGGGGAGCTGTTTTTT.

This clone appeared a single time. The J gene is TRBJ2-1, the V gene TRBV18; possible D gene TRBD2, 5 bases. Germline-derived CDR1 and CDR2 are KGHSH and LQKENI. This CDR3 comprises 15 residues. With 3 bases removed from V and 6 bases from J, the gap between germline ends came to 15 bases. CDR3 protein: CASSPTTGVGNEQFF. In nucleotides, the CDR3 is TGTGCCAGCTCACCCACGACCGGGGTCGGCAATGAGCAGTTCTTC.

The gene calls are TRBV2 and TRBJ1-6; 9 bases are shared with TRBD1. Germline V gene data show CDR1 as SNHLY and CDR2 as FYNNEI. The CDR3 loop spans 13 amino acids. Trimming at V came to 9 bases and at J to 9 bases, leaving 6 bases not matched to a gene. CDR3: CASRGTGSSPLHF. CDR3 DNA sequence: TGTGCCAGTAGGGGGACAGGGAGTTCACCCCTCCACTTT.

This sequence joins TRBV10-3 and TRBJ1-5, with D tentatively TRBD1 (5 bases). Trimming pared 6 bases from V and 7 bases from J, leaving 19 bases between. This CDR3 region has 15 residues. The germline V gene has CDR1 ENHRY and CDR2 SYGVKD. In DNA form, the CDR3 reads TGTGCCATCAGCGGGACTGAGGGATCGGGCCAGCCCCAGCATTTT. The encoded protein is CAISGTEGSGQPQHF.

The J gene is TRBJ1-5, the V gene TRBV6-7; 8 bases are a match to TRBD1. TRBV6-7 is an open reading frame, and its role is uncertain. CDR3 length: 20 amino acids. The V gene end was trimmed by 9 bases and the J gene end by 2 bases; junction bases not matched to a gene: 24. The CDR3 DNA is TGTGCCAGAAACAGGGGGTCGGAGGAACAGACAGGGTTTGGCAATCAGCCCCAGCATTTT. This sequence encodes CARNRGSEEQTGFGNQPQHF.

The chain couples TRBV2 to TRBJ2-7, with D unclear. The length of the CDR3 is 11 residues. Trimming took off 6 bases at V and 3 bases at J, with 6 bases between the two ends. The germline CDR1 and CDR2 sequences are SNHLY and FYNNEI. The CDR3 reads CASSSLYEQYF. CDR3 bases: TGTGCCAGCAGCTCCCTCTACGAGCAGTACTTC.

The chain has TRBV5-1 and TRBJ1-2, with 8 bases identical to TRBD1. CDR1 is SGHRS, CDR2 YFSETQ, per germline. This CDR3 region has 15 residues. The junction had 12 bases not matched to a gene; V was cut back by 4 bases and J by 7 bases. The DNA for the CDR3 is TGCGCCAGCAGCGGGAAGACAGGGGATAACATTGGCTACACCTTC. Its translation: CASSGKTGDNIGYTF.

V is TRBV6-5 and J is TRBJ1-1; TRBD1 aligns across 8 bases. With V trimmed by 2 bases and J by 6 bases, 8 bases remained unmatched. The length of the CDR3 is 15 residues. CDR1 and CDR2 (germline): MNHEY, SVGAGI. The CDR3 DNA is TGTGCCAGCAGTTACCTCGGACAGGGATCGGCTGAAGCTTTCTTT. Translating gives CASSYLGQGSAEAFF.

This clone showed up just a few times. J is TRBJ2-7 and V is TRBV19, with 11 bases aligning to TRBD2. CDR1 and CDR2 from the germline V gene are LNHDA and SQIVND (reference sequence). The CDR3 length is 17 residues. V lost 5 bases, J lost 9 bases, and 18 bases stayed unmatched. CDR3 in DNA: TGTGCCAGTAGTTTTTCGGGACTAGCGGCAAAACCACATGGGCAGTACTTC. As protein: CASSFSGLAAKPHGQYF.

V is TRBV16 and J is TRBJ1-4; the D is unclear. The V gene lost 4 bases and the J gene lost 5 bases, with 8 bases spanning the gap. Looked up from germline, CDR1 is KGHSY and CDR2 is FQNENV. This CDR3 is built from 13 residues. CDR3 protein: CASSPAPNEKLFF. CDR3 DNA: TGTGCCAGCAGCCCCGCCCCAAATGAAAAACTGTTTTTT. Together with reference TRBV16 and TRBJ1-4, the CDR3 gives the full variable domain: GEEVAQTPKHLVRGEGQKAKLYCAPIKGHSYVFWYQQVLKNEFKFLISFQNENVFDETGMPKERFSAKCLPNSPCSLEIQATKLEDSAVYFCASSPAPNEKLFFGSGTQLSVL.